This TCR beta chain was obtained from a study of tumor-infiltrating lymphocytes in primary liver carcinoma. Remarks on this clonotype: At one boundary the junction diverges from the germline segment, which might be a read error.

Total RNA (approximately 450 ng) served as template for TCR beta cDNA synthesis primed by a constant-region primer. TCR beta libraries came from three nested multiplex PCR rounds using slightly modified ARM-PCR. A C-beta reverse primer was combined with TRBV1-TRBV30 forward primers in the first two PCR rounds, and each round had approximately 10 cycles. One entry per CDR3 protein results from TCRdb running MiXCR on the multiplex PCR reads. Of 250,000 to 350,000 distinct CDR3 sequences detected, approximately 58% appear once; the ten largest clones hold 15% to 20%. CDR1 SGHNT and CDR2 YENEEA come from the germline V gene. The CDR3 is 13 amino acids. Extraction also yielded germline DNA, while blood RNA was obtained from unsorted whole blood.

The sequence was obtained from a woman aged 25-40 years with primary liver carcinoma and hepatitis B virus infection. The material sequenced was peripheral blood. The chain couples TRBV11-3 to TRBJ2-1; the D gene is possibly TRBD2 (6 bases). CDR3 sequence reads: CTSSFVLGGEQFF. CDR3 nucleotides: TGTACCAGCAGCTTTGTCCTGGGAGGTGAGCAGTTCTTC.